The 32 T cell receptor beta chains below come from one sample, sequenced in a study of blood T cell repertoires in COVID-19. Assay: immunoSEQ multiplex PCR; the TCRdb copy retains only in-frame clones and omits some. The table includes hundreds of thousands of clones, around 83% detected once. Material: peripheral blood. These receptors came from an elderly woman with acute or convalescent COVID-19.

The chain recombines TRBV5-1 with TRBJ1-1; D gene uncertain. This CDR3 spans 14 amino acids. Germline CDR1 and CDR2: SGHRS and YFSETQ. The V end was cut by 5 bases, the J end by 1 base, with 12 bases between. The CDR3 spells CASSFRGWNTEAFF. CDR3 coding DNA: TGCGCCAGCAGTTTCCGGGGTTGGAACACTGAAGCTTTCTTT.

The V gene is TRBV7-3, the J gene TRBJ1-2; 8 nucleotides line up with TRBD1. Trimming at V came to 5 bases and at J to 4 bases, leaving 9 bases not matched to a gene. This CDR3 comprises 15 residues. The germline V gene encodes CDR1 SGHTA and CDR2 FQGTGA. CDR3 coding DNA: TGTGCCAGCAGCCAATCCACAGGGGGAATCTATGGCTACACCTTC. As protein: CASSQSTGGIYGYTF.

The genes are TRBV28 and TRBJ2-7; 13 bases are shared with TRBD2. CDR3 length: 18 residues. The J segment lost 0 bases and the V segment lost 0 bases, leaving 5 bases of the junction unmatched. Germline loops: CDR1 MDHEN, CDR2 SYDVKM. CDR3 amino acids: CASSLWGLAGLSSYEQYF. DNA of the CDR3: TGTGCCAGCAGTTTATGGGGACTAGCGGGGTTAAGCTCCTACGAGCAGTACTTC.

The V gene is TRBV19, the J gene TRBJ1-5, with 8 bases lining up with TRBD1. Per the germline V gene, CDR1 is LNHDA and CDR2 is SQIVND (reference sequence). This CDR3 contains 15 residues. V shed 5 bases, J shed 9 bases, and the junction held 12 bases outside the gene matches. The CDR3 coding sequence is TGTGCCAGTAGTGTGGACAGGGCAGTTCCAGGGCCCCAGCATTTT. Translating it yields CASSVDRAVPGPQHF.

The table lists this clone with a few counts. The chain employs TRBV5-1 and TRBJ1-5, with D possibly TRBD1 on 5 matching bases. Trimming shortened V by 1 base and J by 4 bases, and 12 bases separated the two germline ends. Germline V gene data show CDR1 as SGHRS and CDR2 as YFSETQ. The CDR3 loop spans 15 amino acids. CDR3: CASSLQGAPNQPQHF. For the CDR3, the DNA is TGCGCCAGCAGCTTGCAGGGTGCCCCAAATCAGCCCCAGCATTTT. The variable domain in full, with the rest retrieved from reference TRBV5-1 and TRBJ1-5, is KAGVTQTPRYLIKTRGQQVTLSCSPISGHRSVSWYQQTPGQGLQFLFEYFSETQRNKGNFPGRFSGRQFSNSRSEMNVSTLELGDSALYLCASSLQGAPNQPQHFGDGTRLSIL.

The chain is built from TRBV20-1 and TRBJ1-4; perhaps TRBD1 as D (6 bases). Germline V gene lookup returns CDR1 DFQATT and CDR2 SNEGSKA (reference sequence). This CDR3 spans 13 amino acids. The V end was cut by 4 bases, the J end by 7 bases, with 13 bases between. CDR3 DNA sequence: TGCAGTGCTACTGACAGGAGGGTTGAAAAACTGTTTTTT. Protein: CSATDRRVEKLFF.

The chain uses TRBV3-1 (or the pseudogene TRBV3-2) and TRBJ1-1; tentatively, D is TRBD1 (5 bases). This CDR3 comprises 16 residues. The germline V gene encodes CDR1 LGHDT and CDR2 YNNKEL (reference sequence). With 4 bases removed from V and 6 bases from J, the gap between germline ends came to 21 bases. The CDR3 spells CASSRFKWESGAEAFF. DNA of the CDR3: TGTGCCAGCAGCCGGTTTAAATGGGAATCGGGGGCTGAAGCTTTCTTT.

The chain couples TRBV19 to TRBJ2-1; 11 bases fit TRBD1. V shed 3 bases, J shed 7 bases, and the junction held 14 bases outside the gene matches. Germline assignment: CDR1 LNHDA and CDR2 SQIVND (reference sequence). CDR3 length equals 18 residues. CDR3 sequence: CASSIGRVGTGGANEQFF. CDR3 coding DNA: TGTGCCAGTAGTATCGGCCGTGTTGGGACAGGGGGTGCGAATGAGCAGTTCTTC.

The chain is built from TRBV5-1 and TRBJ1-1; D might be TRBD1 (6 bases). CDR1 and CDR2 from the germline V gene are SGHRS and YFSETQ. The CDR3 totals 15 residues. The V gene lost 0 bases and the J gene lost 0 bases, with 9 bases spanning the gap. CDR3 sequence reads: CASSLVQGLNTEAFF. DNA of the CDR3: TGCGCCAGCAGCTTGGTACAGGGTCTGAACACTGAAGCTTTCTTT.

The V and J genes are TRBV20-1 and TRBJ1-4; 11 bases match TRBD1. Unmatched junction bases numbered 5, after V lost 3 bases and J lost 8 bases. Germline-derived CDR1 and CDR2 are DFQATT and SNEGSKA (reference sequence). The CDR3 runs 14 residues. The CDR3 is CSASPGTGGEKLFF. The CDR3 DNA is TGCAGTGCTAGTCCCGGGACAGGGGGAGAAAAACTGTTTTTT.

This chain links TRBV4-1 with TRBJ1-4; unclear D gene. The CDR3 extends over 15 amino acids. V dropped 1 base and J dropped 0 bases, with 6 bases sitting between them. Germline CDR1 MGHRA, CDR2 YSYEKL. The CDR3 region has the DNA TGCGCCAGCAGCCAAGGTTTAGCAACTAATGAAAAACTGTTTTTT. This sequence encodes CASSQGLATNEKLFF.

The chain joins TRBV2 to TRBJ2-3, with TRBD2 matching 9 bases. Germline V gene sequence: CDR1 SNHLY, CDR2 FYNNEI. This CDR3 is 15 amino acids long. J gave up 3 bases and V 6 bases, and 7 bases lay outside the gene matches. CDR3 amino acids: CASRKSGGLTDTQYF. CDR3 DNA: TGTGCCAGCAGGAAAAGCGGGGGGCTAACAGATACGCAGTATTTT.

The chain employs TRBV3-1 (or the pseudogene TRBV3-2) and TRBJ1-2; 8 positions match TRBD1. With V trimmed by 5 bases and J by 5 bases, 13 bases remained unmatched. This CDR3 spans 16 amino acids. The V gene's germline CDR1 is LGHDT and CDR2 YNNKEL (reference sequence). The CDR3 sequence is CASSSRQGPTGYGYTF. The DNA for the CDR3 is TGTGCCAGCAGCTCCCGACAGGGGCCCACTGGGTATGGCTACACCTTC.

The chain combines TRBV5-4 with TRBJ2-6, with D tentatively TRBD1 (6 bases). Germline V gene sequence: CDR1 SGHNT, CDR2 YYREEE (reference sequence). The CDR3 has 15 amino acids. Trimming cost V 2 bases and J 2 bases, with 8 bases left between them. CDR3 sequence (DNA): TGTGCCAGCAGCTTACAGGGTACTGGGGCCAACGTCCTGACTTTC. It is translated as CASSLQGTGANVLTF.

The rearrangement links TRBV4-1 to TRBJ1-1; a possible D gene is TRBD1 (6 bases). Germline CDR1 MGHRA, CDR2 YSYEKL. V shed 2 bases and J shed 0 bases, with 19 bases lying between them. CDR3 size: 18 residues. The DNA of the CDR3 is TGCGCCAGCAGCCAACGATGGCAGGGACACCAAATGAACACTGAAGCTTTCTTT. This encodes CASSQRWQGHQMNTEAFF.

This chain links TRBV5-1 with TRBJ2-1; the D gene is possibly TRBD2 (5 bases). V lost 0 bases to trimming and J lost 14 bases, with 12 bases between them. The germline gives CDR1 SGHRS, CDR2 YFSETQ. The CDR3 sequence is 12 residues long. The CDR3 coding sequence is TGCGCCAGCAGCTTGGAGCGGTCTTCCGAGTTCTTC. Protein product: CASSLERSSEFF.

This chain uses TRBV7-2 with TRBJ2-1; weak D call: TRBD2 (6 bases). The CDR3 has 15 amino acids. The V gene lost 1 base and the J gene lost 0 bases, with 7 bases spanning the gap. Germline CDR1 reads SGHTA; CDR2 reads FQGNSA. The CDR3 bases are TGTGCCAGCAGCTTAGACGGGAGCTCCTACAATGAGCAGTTCTTC. Translated: CASSLDGSSYNEQFF.

The gene calls are TRBV2 and TRBJ2-3; D may be TRBD1 (5 bases). The CDR3 extends over 16 amino acids. Per germline, CDR1 SNHLY and CDR2 FYNNEI. With 6 bases removed from V and 0 bases from J, the gap between germline ends came to 16 bases. The CDR3 spells CASRRNRFESTDTQYF. In nucleotides, the CDR3 is TGTGCCAGCAGGCGAAACAGGTTTGAGAGCACAGATACGCAGTATTTT.

The V and J genes are TRBV6-1 and TRBJ1-2, with 7 bases identical to TRBD1. This CDR3 is 14 amino acids long. Germline V lookup: CDR1 MNHNS, CDR2 SASEGT. V lost 7 bases, J lost 5 bases, and 10 bases stayed unmatched. CDR3 residues: CASIVGTGAYGYTF. CDR3 in DNA: TGTGCCAGCATCGTCGGAACAGGGGCGTATGGCTACACCTTC.

This chain uses TRBV28 with TRBJ1-5, with 7 bases lining up with TRBD1. The length of the CDR3 is 15 residues. Trimming at V came to 5 bases and at J to 2 bases, leaving 6 bases not matched to a gene. The germline gives CDR1 MDHEN, CDR2 SYDVKM. The CDR3 reads CASSRIDRGNQPQHF. The CDR3 DNA reads TGTGCCAGCAGTCGGATCGACAGGGGCAATCAGCCCCAGCATTTT.

The chain combines TRBV5-6 with TRBJ1-6; D unclear. The V gene's germline CDR1 is SGHDT and CDR2 YYEEEE. The V end lost 0 bases, the J end lost 9 bases, and 10 bases lay between the germline ends. The CDR3 consists of 14 residues. The CDR3 DNA is TGTGCCAGCAGCTTGGGAAGCGCCCTTTCACCCCTCCACTTT. Protein: CASSLGSALSPLHF. The variable domain in full, completed from reference TRBV5-6 and TRBJ1-6, reads DAGVTQSPTHLIKTRGQQVTLRCSPKSGHDTVSWYQQALGQGPQFIFQYYEEEERQRGNFPDRFSGHQFPNYSSELNVNALLLGDSALYLCASSLGSALSPLHFGNGTRLTVT.

CDR3 in DNA: TGTGCCAGCAAGACGGGGATTGAAGCTTTCTTT. Protein: CASKTGIEAFF. This sequence joins TRBV2 and TRBJ1-1, with no clear D. Deletions cut 7 bases from V and 7 bases from J, with 10 bases between. CDR1 and CDR2 (germline): SNHLY, FYNNEI. The length of the CDR3 is 11 residues.

This clone is a singleton in its sample. This chain connects TRBV5-4 to TRBJ2-5, with a weak D call TRBD2 (6 bases). CDR1 SGHNT and CDR2 YYREEE come from the germline V gene (reference sequence). The V end was cut by 2 bases, the J end by 5 bases, with 16 bases between. The CDR3 is made up of 15 amino acids. CDR3 coding DNA: TGTGCCAGCAGCTTCCTAGGAGGGTTGGGCGAGACCCAGTACTTC. The encoded protein is CASSFLGGLGETQYF. The full variable domain, rest sourced from reference TRBV5-4 and TRBJ2-5, is ETGVTQSPTHLIKTRGQQVTLRCSSQSGHNTVSWYQQALGQGPQFIFQYYREEENGRGNFPPRFSGLQFPNYSSELNVNALELDDSALYLCASSFLGGLGETQYFGPGTRLLVL.

The chain employs TRBV4-2 and TRBJ2-3; D unresolved. Germline CDR1 and CDR2: LGHNA and YNFKEQ. V shed 0 bases and J shed 6 bases, with 7 bases lying between them. The CDR3 contains 13 residues. The CDR3 here is CASSQDGPDTQYF. CDR3 DNA: TGTGCCAGCAGCCAAGACGGTCCGGATACGCAGTATTTT.

The rearrangement joins TRBV2 to TRBJ1-4; D not certain. The V end was cut by 3 bases, the J end by 8 bases, with 16 bases between. Germline-derived CDR1 and CDR2 are SNHLY and FYNNEI. The length of the CDR3 is 15 residues. CDR3 nucleotides: TGTGCCAGCAGTGAGAATCGACAAGTAAGCGAAAAACTGTTTTTT. This codes for CASSENRQVSEKLFF. Combining the CDR3 with reference TRBV2 and TRBJ1-4 gives the whole variable domain EPEVTQTPSHQVTQMGQEVILRCVPISNHLYFYWYRQILGQKVEFLVSFYNNEISEKSEIFDDQFSVERPDGSNFTLKIRSTKLEDSAMYFCASSENRQVSEKLFFGSGTQLSVL.

This clone was detected only a few times. This chain connects TRBV2 to TRBJ2-1, with TRBD2 identical over 11 bases. Germline-derived CDR1 and CDR2 are SNHLY and FYNNEI. The CDR3 loop spans 16 amino acids. Trimming at V came to 4 bases and at J to 4 bases, leaving 6 bases not matched to a gene. CDR3 region: CASSASSGGYYNEQFF. The DNA of the CDR3 is TGTGCCAGCAGTGCCTCTAGCGGGGGGTATTACAATGAGCAGTTCTTC.

Comments on this clone: The same CDR3 also results from other DNA sequences found in this sample. This chain joins TRBV18 and TRBJ1-2; TRBD1 is a possible D gene (5 bases). Trimming removed 2 bases at V and 2 bases at J, with 6 bases between. Germline lookup yields CDR1 KGHSH and CDR2 LQKENI. The CDR3 runs 13 residues. CDR3 loop: CASSPDSNYGYTF. The DNA of the CDR3 is TGTGCCAGCTCACCAGACAGCAACTATGGCTACACCTTC.

The chain couples TRBV29-1 to TRBJ2-2; weak D call: TRBD1 (5 bases). V lost 8 bases and J 2 bases, leaving 12 bases between the germline ends. Germline CDR1 and CDR2: SQVTM and ANQGSEA. The CDR3 is 13 residues long. The CDR3 region is CSSLDTNTGELFF. The DNA for the CDR3 is TGCAGCTCTCTGGACACAAACACCGGGGAGCTGTTTTTT.

This chain joins TRBV6-5 and TRBJ1-2, with 8 nucleotides matching TRBD1. The V segment lost 7 bases and the J segment 2 bases; nucleotides outside the gene matches: 6. CDR3 length equals 14 residues. Germline assignment: CDR1 MNHEY and CDR2 SVGAGI. For the CDR3, the DNA is TGTGCCAGCACGTCCAGGGGGCAGAACTATGGCTACACCTTC. Its protein product is CASTSRGQNYGYTF.

The CDR3 here is CASSLTGSLGYTF. The CDR3 nucleotides are TGTGCCAGCAGTTTAACAGGGTCTCTTGGCTACACCTTC. The chain combines TRBV12-3 or TRBV12-4 with TRBJ1-2; tentative D call: TRBD1 (6 bases). Trimming pared 2 bases from V and 7 bases from J, leaving 11 bases between. The CDR3 has 13 residues.

The chain is built from TRBV19 and TRBJ2-3; TRBD1 aligns across 8 bases. The ends lost 4 bases at V and 0 bases at J; junction bases unmatched: 6. In germline, CDR1 is LNHDA, CDR2 SQIVND (reference sequence). The CDR3 extends over 16 amino acids. The CDR3 nucleotides are TGTGCCAGTAGTACCCCTACAGGGGGGAGCACAGATACGCAGTATTTT. The encoded protein is CASSTPTGGSTDTQYF.

V gene TRBV5-4 combines with J gene TRBJ1-2, with 9 bases that match TRBD1. The trim removed 3 bases at V and 8 bases at J, leaving 11 bases unmatched. This CDR3 region has 15 residues. CDR1 is SGHNT and CDR2 is YYREEE in the germline V gene (reference sequence). This CDR3 is CASSSAGTGQLGYTF. The CDR3 region has the DNA TGTGCCAGCAGCTCGGCCGGGACAGGGCAATTAGGCTACACCTTC. The whole variable domain, remainder taken from reference TRBV5-4 and TRBJ1-2, is ETGVTQSPTHLIKTRGQQVTLRCSSQSGHNTVSWYQQALGQGPQFIFQYYREEENGRGNFPPRFSGLQFPNYSSELNVNALELDDSALYLCASSSAGTGQLGYTFGSGTRLTVV.